This is a list of T cell receptor beta chains from one sample in a study of shared clonotypes between healthy human individuals. Only in-frame clones appear in the TCRdb table, and some are missing; sequencing was by immunoSEQ multiplex PCR. The sample includes under 1 million clones, about 97% seen only once; the top ten take about 0.25%. The sample comprised naive CD8+ T cells sorted from blood. The receptor set was obtained from a young man in good health. Each CDR3 is given with its conserved first and last residue. The order of the fields is V gene, D gene, J gene, clone size, CDR3 protein, CDR3 DNA. A D gene is named only where the DNA matches it firmly. Clone size is not always given. Where it is, it says once, few, many or a class for expanded clones.

>TRBV9|TRBD2|TRBJ2-2|-
CASSDGLATANTGELFF
TGTGCCAGCAGCGACGGACTAGCCACAGCGAACACCGGGGAGCTGTTTTTT
>TRBV2|TRBD2|TRBJ2-3|-
CASSPAGEEDTQYF
TGTGCCAGCAGCCCAGCGGGAGAGGAAGATACGCAGTATTTT
>TRBV14|-|TRBJ2-3|-
CASSQGSGLVGTQYF
TGTGCCAGCAGCCAAGGGAGCGGGCTCGTCGGTACGCAGTATTTT
>TRBV11-2|-|TRBJ2-7|-
CASSLDGGIPYEQYF
TGTGCCAGCAGCTTAGATGGCGGGATCCCCTACGAGCAGTACTTC
>TRBV7-9|-|TRBJ2-3|-
CASSSDLDTQYF
TGTGCCAGCAGCTCTGATCTAGATACGCAGTATTTT
>TRBV5-4|-|TRBJ2-6|-
CASERSSGANVLTF
TGTGCCAGCGAAAGAAGCTCTGGGGCCAACGTCCTGACTTTC
>TRBV5-1|-|TRBJ2-4|once
CASSYSSENIQYF
TGCGCCAGCAGTTACAGTTCCGAAAACATTCAGTACTTC
>TRBV28|-|TRBJ1-5|-
CASSLVQGHQPQHF
TGTGCCAGCAGTTTAGTACAGGGCCATCAGCCCCAGCATTTT
>TRBV14|-|TRBJ2-6|-
CASSQASSGANVLTF
TGTGCCAGCAGCCAAGCCAGCTCTGGGGCCAACGTCCTGACTTTC
>TRBV30|-|TRBJ1-1|-
CAWSPGRIEAFF
TGTGCCTGGAGCCCGGGACGGATTGAGGCTTTCTTT
>TRBV12-5|-|TRBJ2-1|-
CATNTDTDNEQFF
TGTGCTACTAATACTGATACGGACAATGAGCAGTTCTTC
>TRBV5-1|-|TRBJ2-7|-
CASSQRASDYEQYF
TGCGCCAGCAGCCAAAGGGCCTCGGACTACGAGCAGTACTTC
>TRBV29-1|TRBD2|TRBJ2-5|once
CSVEVAGGGETQYF
TGCAGCGTTGAGGTAGCGGGAGGCGGAGAGACCCAGTACTTC
>TRBV7-2|TRBD2|TRBJ2-1|-
CASSLGTSGRGNEQFF
TGTGCCAGCAGCTTAGGTACTAGCGGGAGGGGGAATGAGCAGTTCTTC
>TRBV27|-|TRBJ1-5|-
CASSLTRGQPQHF
TGTGCCAGCAGTTTGACCAGGGGACAGCCCCAGCATTTT
>TRBV7-8|TRBD1|TRBJ2-5|-
CASRTHRGEETQYF
TGTGCCAGCAGAACCCACAGGGGAGAGGAGACCCAGTACTTC
>TRBV4-1|TRBD2|TRBJ2-1|-
CASSLGLPSYNEQFF
TGCGCCAGCAGCCTGGGACTACCGTCCTACAATGAGCAGTTCTTC
>TRBV28|-|TRBJ2-1|-
CASSFPVSSISYNEQFF
TGTGCCAGCAGTTTCCCCGTCTCTAGTATATCCTACAATGAGCAGTTCTTC
>TRBV4-1|TRBD1|TRBJ1-1|-
CASSQEVAPQGSNTEAFF
TGCGCCAGCAGCCAAGAGGTGGCTCCACAGGGGTCGAACACTGAAGCTTTCTTT
>TRBV7-9|-|TRBJ2-1|-
CASTRTAYNEQFF
TGTGCCAGCACCCGGACAGCCTACAATGAGCAGTTCTTC
>TRBV9|-|TRBJ1-2|-
CASSEQGSFSDGYTF
TGTGCCAGCAGCGAACAGGGCTCCTTTTCGGATGGCTACACCTTC
>TRBV5-8|-|TRBJ1-1|once
CASSLAAQNTEAFF
TGTGCCAGCAGCTTGGCTGCCCAGAACACTGAAGCTTTCTTT
>TRBV11-2|-|TRBJ2-7|-
CASSLEPTGGYEQYF
TGTGCCAGCAGCTTAGAACCAACGGGCGGGTACGAGCAGTACTTC
>TRBV7-9|-|TRBJ1-1|-
CASSLGQGRAEAFF
TGTGCCAGCAGCTTAGGGCAGGGGAGAGCTGAAGCTTTCTTT
>TRBV29-1|-|TRBJ2-1|-
CSVPKGHEQFF
TGCAGCGTTCCCAAGGGGCATGAGCAGTTCTTC
>TRBV5-1|-|TRBJ2-1|once
CASSLVEWGISYNEQFF
TGCGCCAGCAGCTTGGTGGAGTGGGGGATCTCCTACAATGAGCAGTTCTTC